Sequencing of this TCR beta chain was carried out in a study of monozygotic twins with inflammatory bowel disease (dated by TCRdb to the late 2010s). As for the study more broadly: A total of roughly 28 monozygotic twin pairs were included in the full study, comprising nine German pairs (four IBD-concordant, five IBD-discordant) and 19 IBD-discordant Danish pairs. Within discordant pairs, disease-associated traits were sought mainly by comparing IBD patients with their genetically identical healthy co-twins. Each individual had, on average, about 151 000 unique TCRalpha sequences and 181 000 unique TCRbeta sequences available for analysis. Overall study results and their limits: No difference in repertoire similarity was observed between concordant and discordant twins, possibly owing to limited statistical power. Measured by the inverse Simpson index, TCRbeta repertoire diversity was lower in IBD patients than in their healthy co-twins. The analysis was unable to tell apart different T cell subtypes. IBD patients shared fewer clonotypes with other individuals than healthy twins did, most markedly in patients showing signs of disease activity. Differing immunosuppressive treatments among patients may have added background noise and inter-individual variability to the repertoires. The results gave no support for a single strong signal or clonotype linked to IBD.

From a lookup of the germline V gene, CDR1 and CDR2 are SGHTA and FQGNSA. The CDR3 holds 13 amino acids from the cysteine to the phenylalanine. No DNA has been recorded. Regarding this clonotype: Its antigen target is currently unknown.

Receptor libraries were prepared by 5' RACE. For each TCR library, 3,500 to 4,000 ng of total RNA was used. For each sample, cDNA synthesis with SMARTScribe reverse transcriptase was split into eight separate reactions. During cDNA synthesis, template switching was used to introduce unique molecular identifiers that contained a 6-nucleotide sample barcode. TCRalpha and TCRbeta cDNA was amplified in two nested PCRs of about 17 and 10 cycles, and bead purification was carried out after each PCR. Before amplification, the cDNA was treated with uracil DNA-glycosylase and purified using the QIAquick PCR purification kit. The second PCR added Illumina TruSeq-compatible adapters along with sample-specific barcodes. TapeStation and Qubit were used to check library quality and concentration, and 5 to 6 ng of each library went into the pool. Pooled libraries were sequenced on an Illumina HiSeq2500 single-index Rapid Run with 2 x 100 bp reads and custom sequencing primers. In the original analysis: PCR and sequencing errors were corrected by UMI-based consensus assembly using MiGEC version 1.2.6. MiXCR version 2.1.1 was used to carry out V(D)J alignment, clonotype assembly and CDR3 extraction. Gene usage, clonotype sharing and MAIT/NKT TCR abundance were normalised by analysing the top 1000, 10 000 and 20 000 clonotypes per sample. Diversity was computed as the inverse Simpson index with the vegan R package after downsampling to 27 000 UMIs. Paired Mann-Whitney U tests were applied to discordant twin pairs, with Benjamini-Hochberg correction for multiple testing. The reads, reprocessed by TCRdb, yield one row per CDR3 protein sequence and no DNA. The V and J calls and clone size are TCRdb's, not the authors'. This sample's listing comprises approximately 400,000 distinct CDR3 sequences. Under 3% of the sample comes from the top ten.

From each donor, a roughly 2.7 ml peripheral blood sample was collected into PAXgene tubes and kept at -80 degrees C. Total RNA was isolated from whole blood with the PAXgene blood miRNA kit on an automated QIAcube, without T cell sorting. Peripheral blood from monozygotic twin pairs who were concordant or discordant for inflammatory bowel disease underwent deep TCRalpha and TCRbeta repertoire profiling using unique molecular barcoding. Smoking habits were recorded for all twin pairs, with individuals classified as current, former or never smokers. The V and J segments used are TRBV7-2 and TRBJ2-1. Sequences were obtained from blood. This TCR was sampled from a human donor with ulcerative colitis or Crohn's disease, or a healthy co-twin of an affected twin (not recorded which). The CDR3: CASSHGPPNEQFF.